A selection of T cell receptor beta chains follows, all from one sample in a study of blood T cells in healthy people across ages. TCRdb processed the 5' RACE reads anew with MiXCR; each CDR3 protein has one entry. The table has about 1.7 million distinct CDR3 sequences, roughly 30% seen once. Sequences were obtained from blood. All receptors come from a woman in her twenties or thirties in good health. CDR3s include the opening cysteine and the closing phenylalanine or tryptophan. A D gene is named only where the DNA matches it firmly.

j_call v_call d_call cdr3_aa
TRBJ1-5 TRBV6-5 TRBD1 CTSSPGGPNQPQHF
TRBJ1-6 TRBV6-2/TRBV6-3 - CASSYQEGWDSPLHF
TRBJ1-4 TRBV12-3/TRBV12-4 TRBD1 CASSARGKNEKLFF
TRBJ2-2 TRBV15 - CATSREGRNTGELFF
TRBJ1-4 TRBV25-1 TRBD1 CASGTDLREKLFF
TRBJ2-1 TRBV7-3 TRBD2 CASSLDSGGHNEQFF
TRBJ2-7 TRBV6-6 TRBD2 CASMRAGPSSYEQYF
TRBJ2-5 TRBV7-2 TRBD1 CASREDRGQETQYF
TRBJ2-1 TRBV5-1 - CASSLVMASNEQFF
TRBJ2-1 TRBV20-1 - CSASRGSQNEQFF
TRBJ2-5 TRBV4-1 TRBD2 CASSGGWSLLQETQYF
TRBJ1-4 TRBV4-1 TRBD1 CASSHIDRGTNEKLFF
TRBJ2-1 TRBV6-1 - CASTSGGTSYNEQFF
TRBJ1-3 TRBV30 - CAWSGPSGNTIYF
TRBJ1-2 TRBV20-1 TRBD1 CSVSSGDRKNRYTF
TRBJ2-7 TRBV5-1 TRBD1 CASTSRDRLYEQYF
TRBJ1-3 TRBV20-1 - CSASRGPGNTIYF
TRBJ1-2 TRBV18 - CASSPLLNFTYGYTF
TRBJ2-2 TRBV29-1 - CSARRAEGELFF
TRBJ2-1 TRBV2 - CASMFEGGGDEQFF
TRBJ2-7 TRBV7-2 - CASSLGPTDYEQYF
TRBJ2-1 TRBV5-6 TRBD2 CASDAIAGTDGNEQFF
TRBJ2-2 TRBV9 TRBD1 CASSALTGAGELFF
TRBJ2-3 TRBV4-2 - CASSQGVDTQYF
TRBJ2-1 TRBV9 - CASSAEPEGNEQFF
TRBJ2-3 TRBV10-3 TRBD1 CATQGTGSTDTQYF
TRBJ2-3 TRBV5-6 - CASSLGGATQYF
TRBJ1-2 TRBV12-3/TRBV12-4 TRBD1 CASRIDRGTAGYTF
TRBJ2-7 TRBV5-5 - CASSIERGDDEQYF
TRBJ1-4 TRBV20-1 - CSARSTANEKLFF
TRBJ2-2 TRBV6-5 - CASRQTPNTGERFF
TRBJ2-2 TRBV12-3/TRBV12-4 TRBD2 CASSPRLAGAYGYTGERFF
TRBJ2-7 TRBV29-1 TRBD1 CSVVRDRGYEQYF
TRBJ2-2 TRBV29-1 - CSVIEDRTANTGELFF
TRBJ2-7 TRBV7-2 - CASSFQGNTGEQYF
TRBJ1-2 TRBV15 - CATSRDTAIGYTF
TRBJ2-7 TRBV6-1 TRBD2 CASSPQRDPVTSYEQYF
TRBJ2-1 TRBV20-1 - CSAGLVSGTGEQFF
TRBJ2-7 TRBV24-1 - CATSDPDGRNNEQYF
TRBJ2-4 TRBV7-9 TRBD2 CASSYVAGADIQYF
TRBJ2-7 TRBV7-2 TRBD1 CASSPDRGSIYEQYF